This T cell receptor beta chain was observed in a study of T cell responses to AZD1222 COVID-19 vaccine. Study-level findings and limits: Close to half of all spike-specific TCRs reportedly target regions of the variants that are unmutated.

About this clone itself: No antigen is known for it.

CDR3 length equals 16 residues. Trimming pared 0 bases from V and 5 bases from J, leaving 17 bases between. Germline V CDR1 and CDR2: SGHRS, YFSETQ. Data came from immunoSEQ multiplex PCR; TCRdb stores just in-frame clones and leaves some out. The table records about 47,000 clones, over 75% of them present only once. The sequencing here drew on peripheral blood, taken 28 days after the second dose of the MenACWY control vaccine. V usage is TRBV5-1 and J usage is TRBJ1-2, with unresolved D. The TCR originated in an adult who received the MenACWY meningococcal vaccine as a control. The CDR3 sequence is CASSLAGTPTEYGYTF. The CDR3 DNA reads TGCGCCAGCAGCTTGGCAGGTACCCCAACGGAATATGGCTACACCTTC. Based on the CDR3 plus reference TRBV5-1 and TRBJ1-2, the full variable domain is KAGVTQTPRYLIKTRGQQVTLSCSPISGHRSVSWYQQTPGQGLQFLFEYFSETQRNKGNFPGRFSGRQFSNSRSEMNVSTLELGDSALYLCASSLAGTPTEYGYTFGSGTRLTVV.